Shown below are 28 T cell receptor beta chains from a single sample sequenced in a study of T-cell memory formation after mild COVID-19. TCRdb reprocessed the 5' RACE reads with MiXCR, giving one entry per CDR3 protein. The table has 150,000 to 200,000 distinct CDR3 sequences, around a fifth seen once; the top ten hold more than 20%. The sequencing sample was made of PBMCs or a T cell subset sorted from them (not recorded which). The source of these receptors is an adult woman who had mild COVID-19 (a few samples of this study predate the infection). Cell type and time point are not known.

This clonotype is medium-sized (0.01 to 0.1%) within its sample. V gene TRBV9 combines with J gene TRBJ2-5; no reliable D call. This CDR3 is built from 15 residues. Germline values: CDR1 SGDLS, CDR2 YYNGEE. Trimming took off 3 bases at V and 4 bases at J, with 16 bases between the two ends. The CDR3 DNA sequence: TGTGCCAGCAGCGCCTTTTTCGGCGTCCTAGAGACCCAGTACTTC. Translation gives CASSAFFGVLETQYF.

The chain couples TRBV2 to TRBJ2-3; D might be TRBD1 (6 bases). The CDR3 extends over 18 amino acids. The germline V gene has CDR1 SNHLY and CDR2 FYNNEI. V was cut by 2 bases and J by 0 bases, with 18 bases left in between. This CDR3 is CASSERGTGLPSTDTQYF. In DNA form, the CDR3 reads TGTGCCAGCAGTGAAAGGGGCACAGGGCTTCCTAGCACAGATACGCAGTATTTT.

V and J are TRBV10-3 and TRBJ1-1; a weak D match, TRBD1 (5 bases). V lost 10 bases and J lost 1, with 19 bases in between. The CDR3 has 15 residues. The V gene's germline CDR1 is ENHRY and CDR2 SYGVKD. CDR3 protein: CATQTGGPKNTEAFF. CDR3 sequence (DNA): TGTGCCACCCAAACGGGGGGACCTAAGAACACTGAAGCTTTCTTT.

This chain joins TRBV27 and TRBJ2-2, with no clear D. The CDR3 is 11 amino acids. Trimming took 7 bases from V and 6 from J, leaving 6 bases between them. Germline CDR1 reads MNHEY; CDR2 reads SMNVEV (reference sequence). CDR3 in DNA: TGTGCCAGCACGGTATCCGGGGAGCTGTTTTTT. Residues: CASTVSGELFF.

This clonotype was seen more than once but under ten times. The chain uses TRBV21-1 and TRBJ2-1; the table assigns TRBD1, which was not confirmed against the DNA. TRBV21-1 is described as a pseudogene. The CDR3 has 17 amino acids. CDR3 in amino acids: CASSPGVGGAPDNEQFF. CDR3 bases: TGTGCCAGCAGCCCGGGAGTCGGCGGGGCTCCGGACAATGAGCAGTTCTTC.

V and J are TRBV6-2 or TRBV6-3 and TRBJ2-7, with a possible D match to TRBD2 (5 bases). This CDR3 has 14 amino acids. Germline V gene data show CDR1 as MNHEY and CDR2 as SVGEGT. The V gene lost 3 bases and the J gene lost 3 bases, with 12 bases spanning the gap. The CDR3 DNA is TGTGCCAGCAGTTATGGCCTGGAGGTCTACGAGCAGTACTTC. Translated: CASSYGLEVYEQYF.

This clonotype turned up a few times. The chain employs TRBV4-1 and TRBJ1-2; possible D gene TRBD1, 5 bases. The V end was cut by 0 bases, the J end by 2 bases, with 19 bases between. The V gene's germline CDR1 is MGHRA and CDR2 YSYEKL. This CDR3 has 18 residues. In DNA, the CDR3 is TGCGCCAGCAGCCAAGATGGGAGATCAGGCAGGACAAACTATGGCTACACCTTC. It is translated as CASSQDGRSGRTNYGYTF.

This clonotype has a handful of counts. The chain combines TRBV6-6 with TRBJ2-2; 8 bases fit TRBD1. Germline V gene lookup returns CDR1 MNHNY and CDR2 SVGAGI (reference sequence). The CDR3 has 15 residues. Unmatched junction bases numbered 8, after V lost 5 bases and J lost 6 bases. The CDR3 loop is CASSQDRDEAGELFF. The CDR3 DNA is TGTGCCAGCAGTCAGGACAGGGATGAGGCCGGGGAGCTGTTTTTT.

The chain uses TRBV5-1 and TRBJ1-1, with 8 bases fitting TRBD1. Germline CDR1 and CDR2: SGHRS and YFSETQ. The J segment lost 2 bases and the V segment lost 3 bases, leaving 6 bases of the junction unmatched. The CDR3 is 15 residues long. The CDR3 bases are TGCGCCAGCAGCTGGGTCAGGGGGCTAAACACTGAAGCTTTCTTT. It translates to CASSWVRGLNTEAFF.

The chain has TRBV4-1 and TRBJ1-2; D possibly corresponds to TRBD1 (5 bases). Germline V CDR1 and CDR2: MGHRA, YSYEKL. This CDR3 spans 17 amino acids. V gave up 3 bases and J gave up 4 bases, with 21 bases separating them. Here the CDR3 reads CASSHHLAQGDSYGYTF. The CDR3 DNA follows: TGCGCCAGCAGCCACCACCTGGCACAAGGGGACTCCTATGGCTACACCTTC.

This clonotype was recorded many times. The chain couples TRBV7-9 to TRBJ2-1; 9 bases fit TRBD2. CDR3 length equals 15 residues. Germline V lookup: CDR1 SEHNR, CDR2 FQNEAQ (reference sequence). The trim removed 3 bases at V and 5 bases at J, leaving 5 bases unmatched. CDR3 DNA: TGTGCCAGCAGCTTTCCCCCTAGCGGGAACAATGAGCAGTTCTTC. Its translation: CASSFPPSGNNEQFF.

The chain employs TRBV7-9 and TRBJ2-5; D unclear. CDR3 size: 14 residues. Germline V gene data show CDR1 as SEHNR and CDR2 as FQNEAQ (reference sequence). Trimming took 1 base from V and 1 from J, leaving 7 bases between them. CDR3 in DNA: TGTGCCAGCAGCTTAGTAAGGGCCCAAGAGACCCAGTACTTC. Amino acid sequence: CASSLVRAQETQYF.

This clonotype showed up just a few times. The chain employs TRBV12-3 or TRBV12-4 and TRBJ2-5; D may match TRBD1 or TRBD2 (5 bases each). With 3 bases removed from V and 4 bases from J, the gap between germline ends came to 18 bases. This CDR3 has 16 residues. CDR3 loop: CASSFERTRERETQYF. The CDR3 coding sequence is TGTGCCAGCAGTTTTGAACGGACACGGGAACGAGAGACCCAGTACTTC.

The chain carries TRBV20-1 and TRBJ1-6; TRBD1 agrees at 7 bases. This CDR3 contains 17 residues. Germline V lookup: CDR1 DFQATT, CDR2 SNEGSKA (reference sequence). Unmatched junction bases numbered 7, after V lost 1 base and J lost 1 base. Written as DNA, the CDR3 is TGCAGTGCTAGAGCAACAGGGGAGTCGTCCTATAATTCACCCCTCCACTTT. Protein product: CSARATGESSYNSPLHF.

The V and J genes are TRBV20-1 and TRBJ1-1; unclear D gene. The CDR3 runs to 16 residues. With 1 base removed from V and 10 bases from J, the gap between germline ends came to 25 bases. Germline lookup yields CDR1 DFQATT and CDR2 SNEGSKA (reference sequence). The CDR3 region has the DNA TGCAGTGCTAGAGCCCCCGAGGGCCAATGGGGTTTTCTAGCTTTCTTT. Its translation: CSARAPEGQWGFLAFF.

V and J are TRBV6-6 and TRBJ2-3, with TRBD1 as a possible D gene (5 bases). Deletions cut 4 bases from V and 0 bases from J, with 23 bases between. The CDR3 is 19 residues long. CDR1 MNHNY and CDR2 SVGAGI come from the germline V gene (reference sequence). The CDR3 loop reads CASSSRPTRQISSTDTQYF. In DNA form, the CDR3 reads TGTGCCAGCAGTTCCCGCCCGACAAGACAGATTTCTAGCACAGATACGCAGTATTTT.

The CDR3 reads CASSPLNDPYEQYF. CDR3 bases: TGTGCCAGCAGCCCCCTTAATGACCCCTACGAGCAGTACTTC. The V and J genes are TRBV4-2 and TRBJ2-7; D unclear. Trimming stripped 4 bases from V and 2 bases from J, with 12 bases between. CDR1 is LGHNA and CDR2 is YNFKEQ in the germline V gene. This CDR3 has 14 residues.

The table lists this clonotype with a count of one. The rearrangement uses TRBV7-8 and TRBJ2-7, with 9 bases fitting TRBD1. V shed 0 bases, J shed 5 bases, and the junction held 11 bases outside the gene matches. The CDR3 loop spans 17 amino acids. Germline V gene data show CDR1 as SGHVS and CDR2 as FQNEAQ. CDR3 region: CASSLADTRTGVDEQYF. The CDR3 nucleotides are TGTGCCAGCAGCTTAGCGGACACGAGGACAGGGGTGGACGAGCAGTACTTC.

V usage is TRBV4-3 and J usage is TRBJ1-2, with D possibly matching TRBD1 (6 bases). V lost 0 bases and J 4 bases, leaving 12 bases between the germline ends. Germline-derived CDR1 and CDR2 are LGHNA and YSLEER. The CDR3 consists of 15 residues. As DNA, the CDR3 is TGCGCCAGCAGCCAAGACCGGGACAATCTCTATGGCTACACCTTC. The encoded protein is CASSQDRDNLYGYTF.

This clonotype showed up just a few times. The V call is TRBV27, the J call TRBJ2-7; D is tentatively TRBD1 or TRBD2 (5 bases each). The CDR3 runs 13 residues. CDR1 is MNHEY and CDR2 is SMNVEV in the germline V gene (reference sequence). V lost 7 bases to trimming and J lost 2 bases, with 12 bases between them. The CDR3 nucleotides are TGTGCCAGCAACCCCCAGGGACCCTACGAGCAGTACTTC. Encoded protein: CASNPQGPYEQYF.

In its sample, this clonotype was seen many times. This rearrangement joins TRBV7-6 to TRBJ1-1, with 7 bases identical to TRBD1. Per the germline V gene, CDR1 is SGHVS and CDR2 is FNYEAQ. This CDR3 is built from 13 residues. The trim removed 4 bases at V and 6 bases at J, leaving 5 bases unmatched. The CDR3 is CASSSEGGAEAFF. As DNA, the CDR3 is TGTGCCAGCAGCTCCGAAGGGGGCGCTGAAGCTTTCTTT.

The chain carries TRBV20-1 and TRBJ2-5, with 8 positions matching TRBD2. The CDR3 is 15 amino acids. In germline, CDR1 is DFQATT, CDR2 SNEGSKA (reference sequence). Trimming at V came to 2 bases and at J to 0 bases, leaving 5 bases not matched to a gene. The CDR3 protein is CSARRAGGYQETQYF. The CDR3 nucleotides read TGCAGTGCTAGAAGGGCGGGAGGATACCAAGAGACCCAGTACTTC.

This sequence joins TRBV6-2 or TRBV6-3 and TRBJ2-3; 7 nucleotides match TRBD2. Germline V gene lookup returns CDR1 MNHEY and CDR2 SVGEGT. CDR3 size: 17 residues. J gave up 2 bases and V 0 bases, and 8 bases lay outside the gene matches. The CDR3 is CASSYSKSGANTDTQYF. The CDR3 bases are TGTGCCAGCAGTTACTCGAAAAGCGGGGCCAACACAGATACGCAGTATTTT.

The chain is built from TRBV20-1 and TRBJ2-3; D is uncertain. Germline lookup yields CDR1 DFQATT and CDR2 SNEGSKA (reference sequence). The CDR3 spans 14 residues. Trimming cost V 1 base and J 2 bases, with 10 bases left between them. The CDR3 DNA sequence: TGCAGTGCTAGAGGGAACGATCTCACAGATACGCAGTATTTT. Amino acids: CSARGNDLTDTQYF.

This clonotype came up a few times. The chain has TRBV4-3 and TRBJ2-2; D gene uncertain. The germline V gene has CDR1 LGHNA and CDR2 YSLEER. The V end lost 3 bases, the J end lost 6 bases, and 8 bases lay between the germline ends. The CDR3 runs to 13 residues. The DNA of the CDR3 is TGCGCCAGCAGCCATCGGGTATCCGGGGAGCTGTTTTTT. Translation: CASSHRVSGELFF.

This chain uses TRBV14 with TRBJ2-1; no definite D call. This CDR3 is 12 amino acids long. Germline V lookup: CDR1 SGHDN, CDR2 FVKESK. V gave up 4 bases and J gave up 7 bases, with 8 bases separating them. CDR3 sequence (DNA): TGTGCCAGCAGCCCCAATGCTAATGAGCAGTTCTTC. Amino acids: CASSPNANEQFF. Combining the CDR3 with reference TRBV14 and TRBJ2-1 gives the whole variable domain EAGVTQFPSHSVIEKGQTVTLRCDPISGHDNLYWYRRVMGKEIKFLLHFVKESKQDESGMPNNRFLAERTGGTYSTLKVQPAELEDSGVYFCASSPNANEQFFGPGTRLTVL.

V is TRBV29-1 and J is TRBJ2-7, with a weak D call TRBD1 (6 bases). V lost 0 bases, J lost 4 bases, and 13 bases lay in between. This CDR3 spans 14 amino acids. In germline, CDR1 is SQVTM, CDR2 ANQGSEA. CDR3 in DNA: TGCAGCGTTGAAGAGGGGGCACAAGAGTACGAGCAGTACTTC. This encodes CSVEEGAQEYEQYF.

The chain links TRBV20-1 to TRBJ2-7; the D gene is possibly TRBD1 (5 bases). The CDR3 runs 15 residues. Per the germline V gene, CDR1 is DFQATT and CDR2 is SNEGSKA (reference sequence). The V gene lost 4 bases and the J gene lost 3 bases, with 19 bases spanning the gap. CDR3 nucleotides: TGCAGTGCTACCGACACGCAGGGATCCTACTACGAGCAGTACTTC. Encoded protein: CSATDTQGSYYEQYF.